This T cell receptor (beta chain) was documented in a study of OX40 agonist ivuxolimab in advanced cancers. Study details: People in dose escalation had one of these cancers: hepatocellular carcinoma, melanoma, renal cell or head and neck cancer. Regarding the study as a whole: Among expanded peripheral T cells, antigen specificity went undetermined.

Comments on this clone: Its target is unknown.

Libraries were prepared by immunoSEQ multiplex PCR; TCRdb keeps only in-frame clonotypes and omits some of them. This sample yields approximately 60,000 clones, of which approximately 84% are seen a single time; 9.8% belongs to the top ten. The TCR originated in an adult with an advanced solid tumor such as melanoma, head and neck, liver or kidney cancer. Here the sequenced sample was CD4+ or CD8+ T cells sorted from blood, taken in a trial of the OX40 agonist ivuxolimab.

The CDR3 reads CASRTGTQVHYGYTF. The CDR3 DNA is TGTGCCAGCAGGACCGGGACCCAGGTACACTATGGCTACACCTTC. The V call is TRBV2, the J call TRBJ1-2; tentative D call: TRBD1 (5 bases). The CDR3 loop spans 15 amino acids. V lost 6 bases, J lost 3 bases, and 17 bases lay in between. Germline V gene sequence: CDR1 SNHLY, CDR2 FYNNEI.